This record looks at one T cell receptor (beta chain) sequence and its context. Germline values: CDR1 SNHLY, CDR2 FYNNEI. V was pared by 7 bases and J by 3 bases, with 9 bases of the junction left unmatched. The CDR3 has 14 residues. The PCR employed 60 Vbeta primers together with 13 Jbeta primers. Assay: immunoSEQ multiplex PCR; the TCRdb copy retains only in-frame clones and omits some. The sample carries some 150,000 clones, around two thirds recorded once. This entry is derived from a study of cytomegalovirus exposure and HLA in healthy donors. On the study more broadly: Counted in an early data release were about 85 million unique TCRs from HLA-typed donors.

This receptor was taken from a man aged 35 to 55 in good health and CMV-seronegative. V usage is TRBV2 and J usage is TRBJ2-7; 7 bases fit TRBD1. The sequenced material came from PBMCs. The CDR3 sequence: CASNPQTGIYEQYF. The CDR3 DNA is TGTGCCAGCAATCCTCAGACAGGGATCTACGAGCAGTACTTC.